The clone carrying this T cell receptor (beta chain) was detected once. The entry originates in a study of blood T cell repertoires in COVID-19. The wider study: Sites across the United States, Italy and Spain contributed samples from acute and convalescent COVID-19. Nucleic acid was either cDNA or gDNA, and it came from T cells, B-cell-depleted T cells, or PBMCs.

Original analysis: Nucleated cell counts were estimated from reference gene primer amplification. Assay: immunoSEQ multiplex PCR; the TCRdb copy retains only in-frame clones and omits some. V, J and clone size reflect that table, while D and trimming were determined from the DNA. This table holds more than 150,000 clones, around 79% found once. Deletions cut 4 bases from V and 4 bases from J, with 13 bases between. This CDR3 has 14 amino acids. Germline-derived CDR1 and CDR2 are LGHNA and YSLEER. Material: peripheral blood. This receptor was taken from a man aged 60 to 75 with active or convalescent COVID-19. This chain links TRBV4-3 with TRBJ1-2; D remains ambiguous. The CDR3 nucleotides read TGCGCCAGCAGCCCCCCGGGGTCCGGCTATGGCTACACCTTC. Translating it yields CASSPPGSGYGYTF.